This T cell receptor (beta chain) was sequenced during a study of T cell responses to AZD1222 COVID-19 vaccine. Overall study results and limits: Baseline seropositivity occurred in only six or seven AZD1222 recipients. Spike-specific TCR breadth and depth rose after two AZD1222 doses. Sampling captured repertoires only after the peak T cell response. Females outnumbered males among donors, who were mostly white British; clonal diversity was possibly underestimated.

Comment on this clone: Its antigen is still unknown.

Sequenced by immunoSEQ multiplex PCR; TCRdb stores in-frame clones only, minus some. This table has some 160,000 clones, 75% to 95% appearing once. This CDR3 comprises 14 residues. Trimming removed 5 bases at V and 5 bases at J, with 14 bases between. Germline V lookup: CDR1 WNHNN, CDR2 SYGVQD (reference sequence). The sample in question was peripheral blood, obtained on day 0 of AZD1222 vaccination. V gene TRBV10-1 combines with J gene TRBJ2-3, with D maybe TRBD2 (6 bases). This sequence originates from an adult in good health. CDR3 sequence reads: CASSQGGVGDTQYF. For the CDR3, the DNA is TGCGCCAGCAGTCAGGGAGGAGTAGGAGATACGCAGTATTTT.